Below are 17 T cell receptor beta chains sequenced from a single sample in a study of CXCR3-negative and CXCR3-positive naive CD8 T cells. Study-level points and caveats: TRB CDR3 hydrophobicity was greater in CXCR3-positive naive cells than in CXCR3-negative naive cells.

Their recognized antigens are unknown. The TRB cDNA libraries were prepared by 5' RACE with UMI labels. With the 5' RACE reads reprocessed, TCRdb shows one record per CDR3 protein and no DNA. Its listing shows tens of thousands of distinct CDR3 sequences. Sequencing was done on a sample of naive CXCR3+ CD8+ T cells from blood. The subset here: CD45RO-CCR7+CD27+CD95- naive CD8+ T cells expressing CXCR3 (TNR3+). Every receptor here comes from a human donor in good health. Some clones in this sample may be carry-over from other donors' samples.

This chain joins TRBV4-1 and TRBJ2-7; absent DNA, TCRdb's TRBD2 call cannot be checked. Germline CDR1 reads MGHRA; CDR2 reads YSYEKL. The CDR3 has 14 residues. CDR3 region: CASSHPGGNNEQYF.

The CDR3 region is CSVLLVGTDPYEQYF. The gene calls are TRBV29-1 and TRBJ2-7; TCRdb picks TRBD1, but there is no DNA to check that call. Per the germline V gene, CDR1 is SQVTM and CDR2 is ANQGSEA. This CDR3 comprises 15 residues.

J is TRBJ2-5 and V is TRBV9; TCRdb gives TRBD1 as the D gene, but with no DNA this cannot be confirmed. This CDR3 is built from 16 residues. The germline CDR1 and CDR2 sequences are SGDLS and YYNGEE. The CDR3 sequence: CASSTRGATDGETQYF.

The chain couples TRBV7-9 to TRBJ2-7. CDR3 size: 12 residues. CDR1 and CDR2 (germline): SEHNR, FQNEAQ (reference sequence). The CDR3: CASSGLGYEQYF.

J is TRBJ2-7 and V is TRBV4-3; TCRdb indicates TRBD2, and absent DNA this call remains unverified. This CDR3 has 16 residues. CDR1 and CDR2 (germline): LGHNA, YSLEER. This CDR3 reads CASSPEGGTASYEQYF.

The genes are TRBV15 and TRBJ2-5; TCRdb reports TRBD2, a call that lacks DNA to check it against. Looked up from germline, CDR1 is LNHNV and CDR2 is YYDKDF (reference sequence). The CDR3 length is 15 residues. The CDR3 loop reads CATSRDDAGEETQYF.

The gene calls are TRBV4-1 and TRBJ2-3; as DNA is missing, the TRBD2 call by TCRdb cannot be tested. The CDR3 has 16 residues. Germline V gene lookup returns CDR1 MGHRA and CDR2 YSYEKL. CDR3 protein: CASSLLLREPPDTQYF.

The chain is built from TRBV11-2 and TRBJ2-1; TCRdb selects TRBD2, and the lack of DNA leaves this call unchecked. The CDR3 totals 14 residues. The germline CDR1 and CDR2 sequences are SGHAT and FQNNGV. CDR3 amino acids: CASSFPGTRNEQFF.

This chain connects TRBV9 to TRBJ2-4; no DNA is available, so the TRBD1 call from TCRdb remains unchecked. CDR3 length: 13 amino acids. Germline assignment: CDR1 SGDLS and CDR2 YYNGEE. CDR3 loop: CASSGIRDDIQYF.

The rearrangement uses TRBV9 and TRBJ2-7; without DNA, the TCRdb call of TRBD2 cannot be checked. In germline, CDR1 is SGDLS, CDR2 YYNGEE. The CDR3 spans 15 residues. The CDR3 reads CASSVGATTAYEQYF.

This rearrangement joins TRBV12-3 or TRBV12-4 to TRBJ1-1. The CDR3 extends over 12 amino acids. CDR3 amino acids: CASSLAPAEAFF.

The CDR3 sequence is CATSRDRLTSYEQYF. This sequence joins TRBV15 and TRBJ2-7. The germline V gene encodes CDR1 LNHNV and CDR2 YYDKDF (reference sequence). This CDR3 is built from 15 residues.

The chain has TRBV12-3 or TRBV12-4 and TRBJ2-5; no DNA is available, so the TRBD2 call from TCRdb remains unchecked. This CDR3 has 15 amino acids. The CDR3 region is CASSLTSGGQETQYF.

The rearrangement uses TRBV19 and TRBJ2-2. The CDR3 has 13 amino acids. CDR1 is LNHDA and CDR2 is SQIVND in the germline V gene (reference sequence). CDR3 sequence reads: CAIGDANTGELFF.

This chain connects TRBV14 to TRBJ2-2; lacking DNA, the TRBD1 call made by TCRdb goes unchecked. The germline CDR1 and CDR2 sequences are SGHDN and FVKESK. The CDR3 is 13 residues long. The CDR3 loop reads CASSHRVTGELFF.

The chain employs TRBV28 and TRBJ1-6. The CDR3 has 14 amino acids. The germline V gene has CDR1 MDHEN and CDR2 SYDVKM. This CDR3 reads CASSISSYNSPLHF.

The rearrangement links TRBV29-1 to TRBJ1-2. Per germline, CDR1 SQVTM and CDR2 ANQGSEA. The CDR3 runs to 13 residues. The CDR3: CSVVGSGNYGYTF.